Below, 4 T cell receptor beta chains from the same sample are listed, as sequenced in a study of OX40 agonist ivuxolimab in advanced cancers. Data came from immunoSEQ multiplex PCR; TCRdb stores just in-frame clones and leaves some out. The profile shows more than 60,000 clones, approximately 84% of them singletons. Here the sequenced sample was CD4+ or CD8+ T cells sorted from blood, taken in a trial of the OX40 agonist ivuxolimab. These receptors were taken from an adult with an advanced solid tumor such as melanoma, head and neck, liver or kidney cancer.

CDR3 coding DNA: TGTGCCAGCAGTTCCGGGACATTGAATTCACCCCTCCACTTT. Protein sequence: CASSSGTLNSPLHF. The rearrangement joins TRBV28 to TRBJ1-6, with D perhaps TRBD1 (6 bases). CDR3 length: 14 residues. CDR1 is MDHEN and CDR2 is SYDVKM in the germline V gene. V shed 4 bases and J shed 7 bases, with 11 bases lying between them.

This sequence joins TRBV6-1 and TRBJ1-3, with TRBD1 as a possible D gene (5 bases). CDR1 MNHNS and CDR2 SASEGT come from the germline V gene. CDR3 length: 18 residues. V lost 2 bases and J lost 0, with 17 bases in between. The DNA for the CDR3 is TGTGCCAGCAGTGAATTCCCTCCGTGGGGGGTCTCTGGAAACACCATATATTTT. Amino acids: CASSEFPPWGVSGNTIYF.

J is TRBJ2-3 and V is TRBV6-1, with TRBD2 matching over 11 bases. The trim removed 4 bases at V and 0 bases at J, leaving 3 bases unmatched. Per germline, CDR1 MNHNS and CDR2 SASEGT. There are 16 residues in the CDR3. DNA for the CDR3: TGTGCCAGCAGTGGGCGACTAGCGGGGAGCACAGATACGCAGTATTTT. Encoded protein: CASSGRLAGSTDTQYF.

The chain combines TRBV7-2 with TRBJ1-3; TRBD1 aligns across 7 bases. Germline V gene data show CDR1 as SGHTA and CDR2 as FQGNSA. V shed 1 base and J 3 bases; nucleotides not matched to a gene: 3. The CDR3 contains 15 residues. CDR3 nucleotides: TGTGCCAGCAGCTTAGGGGCAGGGGGTGGAAACACCATATATTTT. This translates into CASSLGAGGGNTIYF.